This TCR beta chain originates from a study of blood T cell repertoires in COVID-19. After removal of 5 bases from V and 4 bases from J, the junction contained 3 bases not matched to a gene. The germline CDR1 and CDR2 sequences are MNHEY and SMNVEV (reference sequence). The CDR3 loop spans 13 amino acids. Cohorts were determined from participant-reported clinical history. Within 2 weeks of study entry, exposed participants had contacted a PCR-confirmed or clinician-diagnosed COVID-19 case. Clones were sequenced by immunoSEQ multiplex PCR, and TCRdb holds only the in-frame ones, with some missing. The sample lists 400,000 to 500,000 clones; 70% to 90% were seen once.

Sequencing was carried out using PBMCs or T cells enriched from blood (not recorded which). This chain connects TRBV27 to TRBJ2-5; 8 bases line up with TRBD1. This TCR was sampled from a woman aged 18-30 years who had been exposed to COVID-19. This CDR3 reads CASSLDRVETQYF. The CDR3 region has the DNA TGTGCCAGCAGTCTGGACAGGGTAGAGACCCAGTACTTC.